These T cell receptor beta chains were read from a single sample in a study of T-cell memory formation after mild COVID-19. TCRdb reprocessed the 5' RACE reads via MiXCR and lists one record per CDR3 protein. Counted here are some 320,000 distinct CDR3 sequences, roughly an eighth occurring once; the ten biggest clones make up around 20%. The sample taken for sequencing was PBMCs or a T cell subset sorted from them (not recorded which). The receptors here all came from a man between 18 and 35 years old who had mild COVID-19 (a few samples of this study predate the infection). Cell type and time point are not known. Both conserved end residues are part of each CDR3. The D gene is left open where the match is weak. Size values are once, few and many counts, or a class for expanded clones, and some rows have none.

D gene,clone size,V gene,J gene,CDR3 protein,CDR3 DNA
TRBD1,.,TRBV14,TRBJ1-2,CASSLLTGSYGYTF,TGTGCCAGCAGCCTATTGACAGGGAGCTATGGCTACACCTTC
TRBD1,.,TRBV7-2,TRBJ1-2,CASSSLRWDRGPIGWAYGYTF,TGTGCCAGCAGTTCTCTTCGATGGGACAGGGGGCCTATTGGTTGGGCCTATGGCTACACCTTC
.,many,TRBV6-5,TRBJ2-7,CASSYTQEGPQYF,TGTGCCAGCAGTTACACTCAGGAGGGGCCGCAGTACTTC
.,.,TRBV4-1,TRBJ2-2,CASSLPPQNTGELFF,TGCGCCAGCAGCCTCCCACCTCAGAACACCGGGGAGCTGTTTTTT
.,few,TRBV7-2,TRBJ1-5,CASTLLGVEQPQHF,TGTGCCAGCACCCTCTTGGGGGTTGAACAGCCCCAGCATTTT
TRBD1,.,TRBV2,TRBJ2-2,CASRPGTGDTGELFF,TGTGCCAGCAGACCCGGGACAGGGGACACCGGGGAGCTGTTTTTT
.,.,TRBV6-5,TRBJ2-2,CASSYGGFGELFF,TGTGCCAGCAGTTACGGAGGATTCGGGGAGCTGTTTTTT
.,many,TRBV6-5,TRBJ2-2,CASRTVSRELFF,TGTGCCAGCAGAACGGTCTCTCGGGAGCTGTTTTTT
.,.,TRBV7-9,TRBJ1-6,CASGSRNSPLHF,TGTGCCAGCGGGAGTCGTAATTCACCCCTCCACTTT
TRBD2,.,TRBV3-1,TRBJ2-1,CASRTGTSGYNEQFF,TGTGCCAGCAGAACCGGGACTAGCGGCTACAATGAGCAGTTCTTC
TRBD1,few,TRBV7-9,TRBJ2-1,CASSSTTGAEFNEQFF,TGTGCCAGCAGCTCCACAACAGGGGCCGAGTTCAATGAGCAGTTCTTC
.,once,TRBV6-5,TRBJ1-1,CASREQGSEAFF,TGTGCCAGCAGAGAACAGGGTTCGGAAGCTTTCTTT